This T cell receptor beta chain was profiled in a study of T cells expressing NK-cell markers. Study overall: Among the eight sequenced donors, seven tested HCMV-seropositive and one tested seronegative.

As concerns this clonotype: Its antigen is not known.

TCR beta cDNA was generated via 5'RACE template switching incorporating UMIs. TCRdb re-called the 5' RACE reads; one entry per CDR3 protein, DNA not given. The table for this sample gives approximately 15,000 distinct CDR3 sequences. This CDR3 is 15 amino acids long. Germline loops: CDR1 SEHNR, CDR2 FQNEAQ (reference sequence). General study results and limits: More than five of the donors carried dominant NKG2C+ clonotypes that took up about 1.0-7.0% of their CD8+ T cells. Also leading the CD3+CD56-NKG2C+ fraction in a handful of donors were these clonotypes.

The sequencing input was blood T cells: a sorted CD56 or NKG2C T cell subset, CD4+ or CD8+ T cells, or bulk PBMC T cells (not recorded which). The chain combines TRBV7-9 with TRBJ1-2; TCRdb indicates TRBD1, and absent DNA this call remains unverified. The TCR was taken from a man aged 18 to 69 in good health. This CDR3 reads CASSWTGDLNYGYTF.